A single sample gave rise to the 30 T cell receptor beta chains below, sequenced in a study of shared clonotypes between healthy human individuals. Measured with immunoSEQ multiplex PCR; TCRdb has only the in-frame clones, and not every one. The sample carries 2,500,000 or so clones, less than 95% recorded once. What was sequenced was naive CD4+ T cells from PBMCs. The subset: CD45RA+ positively selected. The receptor set was obtained from a man between 18 and 35 years old in good health. Some clones in this sample may be carry-over from other donors' samples.

The CDR3, as DNA: TGTGCCAGCAGCTTGGAGGGGGGGAGAGGTACGCAGTATTTT. Protein sequence: CASSLEGGRGTQYF. The V and J genes are TRBV7-9 and TRBJ2-3, with D possibly matching TRBD2 (7 bases). This CDR3 spans 14 amino acids. Deletions cut 3 bases from V and 8 bases from J, with 15 bases between. The germline V gene has CDR1 SEHNR and CDR2 FQNEAQ (reference sequence).

V gene TRBV28 combines with J gene TRBJ1-2; 8 bases align to TRBD1. The V segment lost 7 bases and the J segment 7 bases; nucleotides outside the gene matches: 14. The germline gives CDR1 MDHEN, CDR2 SYDVKM. This CDR3 spans 15 amino acids. The CDR3 loop is CASTHQDREIAGYTF. DNA of the CDR3: TGTGCCAGCACCCACCAGGACAGGGAAATTGCTGGCTACACCTTC.

This rearrangement joins TRBV5-5 to TRBJ2-2; 9 bases align to TRBD1. This CDR3 contains 16 residues. CDR1 is SGHKS, CDR2 YYEKEE, per germline (reference sequence). With V trimmed by 4 bases and J by 2 bases, 6 bases remained unmatched. CDR3 in amino acids: CASSPGDRDNTGELFF. For the CDR3, the DNA is TGTGCCAGCAGCCCTGGGGACAGGGATAACACCGGGGAGCTGTTTTTT.

Comments on this clone: The sample carries other DNA sequences with the same CDR3. The chain uses TRBV9 and TRBJ2-3; D call uncertain. V lost 3 bases and J lost 5, with 7 bases in between. Germline V gives CDR1 SGDLS, CDR2 YYNGEE. The CDR3 consists of 12 residues. The DNA for the CDR3 is TGTGCCAGCAGCGCGACGGGAGATACGCAGTATTTT. This gives the protein CASSATGDTQYF. Complete variable domain (other parts from reference TRBV9 and TRBJ2-3): DSGVTQTPKHLITATGQRVTLRCSPRSGDLSVYWYQQSLDQGLQFLIQYYNGEERAKGNILERFSAQQFPDLHSELNLSSLELGDSALYFCASSATGDTQYFGPGTRLTVL.

The genes are TRBV6-6 and TRBJ2-1; 8 bases agree with TRBD2. Germline-derived CDR1 and CDR2 are MNHNY and SVGAGI (reference sequence). The CDR3 has 13 amino acids. Trimming cost V 0 bases and J 13 bases; bases outside gene matches: 5. CDR3 amino acids: CASSYSVRGGQFF. CDR3 bases: TGTGCCAGCAGTTACTCTGTTCGGGGGGGCCAGTTCTTC.

Worth noting for this clone: This sample also contains other DNA sequences that code for the same CDR3. The rearrangement uses TRBV11-2 and TRBJ2-7; possible D gene TRBD2, 5 bases. The V gene lost 2 bases and the J gene lost 4 bases, with 6 bases spanning the gap. The germline V gene encodes CDR1 SGHAT and CDR2 FQNNGV. The CDR3 totals 12 residues. In DNA, the CDR3 is TGTGCCAGCAGCTTAAGCGGATACGAGCAGTACTTC. This translates into CASSLSGYEQYF.

The chain couples TRBV30 to TRBJ2-3; 7 bases map to TRBD2. J lost 2 bases, V lost 0 bases, and 11 bases had no gene match. CDR3 size: 17 residues. Germline CDR1 GTSNPN, CDR2 SVGIG (reference sequence). In DNA form, the CDR3 reads TGTGCCTGGAGTGTAGCGGGGTCGGCGGGACCCACAGATACGCAGTATTTT. Protein product: CAWSVAGSAGPTDTQYF.

The J gene is TRBJ2-1, the V gene TRBV7-2; 7 bases align to TRBD2. Germline V gene sequence: CDR1 SGHTA, CDR2 FQGNSA. J gave up 4 bases and V 5 bases, and 8 bases lay outside the gene matches. CDR3 length: 15 amino acids. CDR3: CASSPWASGYNEQFF. Here the CDR3 DNA reads TGTGCCAGCAGCCCATGGGCTAGCGGATACAATGAGCAGTTCTTC.

The CDR3 bases are TGCGCCAGCAGCCAACAGGGGCGGGGGGGCACTGAAGCTTTCTTT. Protein: CASSQQGRGGTEAFF. The rearrangement joins TRBV4-1 to TRBJ1-1; D might be TRBD1 (6 bases). CDR1 is MGHRA, CDR2 YSYEKL, per germline. The CDR3 is made up of 15 amino acids. Between the trimmed V and J ends, which lost 2 bases and 4 bases, there was a span of 14 bases.

The V call is TRBV7-9, the J call TRBJ2-1, with D maybe TRBD2 (6 bases). The CDR3 runs to 13 residues. The germline gives CDR1 SEHNR, CDR2 FQNEAQ (reference sequence). V dropped 0 bases and J dropped 9 bases, with 9 bases sitting between them. This chain's CDR3 is CASSLAGGAEQFF. CDR3 DNA sequence: TGTGCCAGCAGCTTAGCGGGAGGAGCTGAGCAGTTCTTC.

The rearrangement joins TRBV2 to TRBJ2-1; a possible D gene is TRBD1 (6 bases). The CDR3 has 13 residues. With 8 bases removed from V and 10 bases from J, the gap between germline ends came to 18 bases. Germline V gene lookup returns CDR1 SNHLY and CDR2 FYNNEI. CDR3 in amino acids: CASGEHREREQFF. CDR3 coding DNA: TGTGCCAGCGGAGAGCACAGGGAAAGGGAGCAGTTCTTC.

The CDR3 DNA sequence: TGTGCCAGCAGTTTTACGGGGCCGCGTGAGCAGTTCTTC. The encoded protein is CASSFTGPREQFF. The rearrangement uses TRBV27 and TRBJ2-1, with D possibly called TRBD1 or TRBD2 (5 bases each). The CDR3 spans 13 residues. Trimming shortened V by 3 bases and J by 9 bases, and 12 bases separated the two germline ends. In germline, CDR1 is MNHEY, CDR2 SMNVEV (reference sequence).

The chain employs TRBV7-3 and TRBJ1-1; possibly TRBD1 for D (6 bases). The CDR3 sequence is 18 residues long. Trimming cost V 1 base and J 1 base, with 19 bases left between them. Germline CDR1 and CDR2: SGHTA and FQGTGA. CDR3 region: CASSLIRGHISPNTEAFF. The CDR3 coding sequence is TGTGCCAGCAGCTTAATCCGGGGACACATTAGCCCGAACACTGAAGCTTTCTTT.

V usage is TRBV5-8 and J usage is TRBJ1-5; 10 bases are a match to TRBD1. Germline assignment: CDR1 SGHTS and CDR2 YDEGEE. Trimming took 4 bases from V and 7 from J; bases not matched to a gene: 2. The CDR3 spans 13 residues. In DNA form, the CDR3 reads TGTGCCAGCAGCCTGGACAGGGGGCAGCCCCAGCATTTT. Protein sequence: CASSLDRGQPQHF. Looking up the rest from reference TRBV5-8 and TRBJ1-5 gives the full variable domain: EAGVTQSPTHLIKTRGQQATLRCSPISGHTSVYWYQQALGLGLQFLLWYDEGEERNRGNFPPRFSGRQFPNYSSELNVNALELEDSALYLCASSLDRGQPQHFGDGTRLSIL.

This chain connects TRBV11-3 to TRBJ2-1; D is unresolved. This CDR3 contains 14 residues. Trimming removed 2 bases from V and 6 bases from J, with 11 bases in between. The germline gives CDR1 SGHNT, CDR2 YENEEA. CDR3 sequence reads: CASSLLGSFNEQFF. The DNA of the CDR3 is TGTGCCAGCAGCTTATTGGGCAGCTTCAATGAGCAGTTCTTC.

V and J are TRBV25-1 and TRBJ1-2; D remains unclear. CDR1 and CDR2 from the germline V gene are MGHDK and SYGVNS. V dropped 2 bases and J dropped 2 bases, with 9 bases sitting between them. The CDR3 is 14 amino acids. The CDR3 sequence: CASSEGGRNYGYTF. CDR3 coding DNA: TGTGCCAGCAGTGAAGGTGGCAGAAACTATGGCTACACCTTC.

The chain recombines TRBV7-2 with TRBJ2-1; TRBD2 is a possible D gene (6 bases). The CDR3 covers 14 residues. Germline CDR1 reads SGHTA; CDR2 reads FQGNSA. V was cut by 1 base and J by 6 bases, with 10 bases left in between. CDR3 sequence reads: CASSLVWRANEQFF. The CDR3 DNA is TGTGCCAGCAGCTTAGTCTGGAGGGCCAATGAGCAGTTCTTC.

The CDR3 here is CASSPPGLAGDSYEQYF. In DNA, the CDR3 is TGTGCCAGCAGCCCCCCGGGACTAGCGGGAGACTCCTACGAGCAGTACTTC. V and J are TRBV5-6 and TRBJ2-7, with 14 nucleotides matching TRBD2. The ends lost 4 bases at V and 0 bases at J; junction bases unmatched: 6. The CDR3 is 17 amino acids. CDR1 is SGHDT and CDR2 is YYEEEE in the germline V gene.

This clone has just a few counts. V gene TRBV11-2 combines with J gene TRBJ2-1; weak D call: TRBD1 (5 bases). Looked up from germline, CDR1 is SGHAT and CDR2 is FQNNGV. The V end was cut by 1 base, the J end by 4 bases, with 11 bases between. The CDR3 length is 15 residues. The chain's CDR3 is CASSLGQTVYNEQFF. The CDR3 coding sequence is TGTGCCAGCAGCTTAGGCCAGACAGTTTACAATGAGCAGTTCTTC.

The chain couples TRBV5-4 to TRBJ2-6; unclear D gene. This CDR3 is built from 18 residues. Trimming cost V 4 bases and J 0 bases, with 17 bases left between them. Germline V gene sequence: CDR1 SGHNT, CDR2 YYREEE (reference sequence). Written as DNA, the CDR3 is TGTGCCAGCAGCATGTTATCCGCTGCATTCTCTGGGGCCAACGTCCTGACTTTC. It translates to CASSMLSAAFSGANVLTF.

CDR3 sequence reads: CASSLDLRQGRDTEAFF. The CDR3 region has the DNA TGTGCCAGCAGCTTAGATTTGCGACAGGGGCGTGATACTGAAGCTTTCTTT. The chain couples TRBV11-3 to TRBJ1-1; TRBD1 aligns across 8 bases. J gave up 5 bases and V 0 bases, and 11 bases lay outside the gene matches. CDR3 length: 17 amino acids. Looked up from germline, CDR1 is SGHNT and CDR2 is YENEEA.

The rearrangement uses TRBV2 and TRBJ2-5; tentatively, D is TRBD1 (6 bases). CDR1 is SNHLY and CDR2 is FYNNEI in the germline V gene. Trimming left V 6 bases short and J 3 bases short, with 17 bases between. The CDR3 sequence is 15 residues long. CDR3 in amino acids: CASSRDTLREETQYF. CDR3 coding DNA: TGTGCCAGCAGCCGGGACACCTTGAGAGAAGAGACCCAGTACTTC. Variable domain in full (rest from reference TRBV2 and TRBJ2-5): EPEVTQTPSHQVTQMGQEVILRCVPISNHLYFYWYRQILGQKVEFLVSFYNNEISEKSEIFDDQFSVERPDGSNFTLKIRSTKLEDSAMYFCASSRDTLREETQYFGPGTRLLVL.

This clone was recorded only once. The chain employs TRBV5-4 and TRBJ2-5, with 11 bases matching TRBD2. CDR3 length equals 16 residues. Per germline, CDR1 SGHNT and CDR2 YYREEE (reference sequence). With V trimmed by 4 bases and J by 5 bases, 10 bases remained unmatched. CDR3 coding DNA: TGTGCCAGCAGCCCGGCGACTAGCGGGAAGTCGGAGACCCAGTACTTC. Protein: CASSPATSGKSETQYF.

The J gene is TRBJ2-2, the V gene TRBV11-2; D is perhaps TRBD1 (5 bases). CDR3 size: 17 residues. Germline assignment: CDR1 SGHAT and CDR2 FQNNGV. Trimming left V 0 bases short and J 4 bases short, with 15 bases between. The CDR3 nucleotides read TGTGCCAGCAGCTTAGACCCCCAGGCAGGGCGCACCGGGGAGCTGTTTTTT. This codes for CASSLDPQAGRTGELFF.

The J gene is TRBJ2-5, the V gene TRBV4-1; the D gene could be TRBD1 or TRBD2 (6 bases each). The length of the CDR3 is 15 residues. The V gene lost 4 bases and the J gene lost 2 bases, with 14 bases spanning the gap. CDR1 and CDR2 (germline): MGHRA, YSYEKL. Written as DNA, the CDR3 is TGCGCCAGCAGCCCCCCCGGGGGCCGTCAAGAGACCCAGTACTTC. Amino acids: CASSPPGGRQETQYF.

With regard to this clone: Additional DNA sequences in this sample encode the identical CDR3. The chain joins TRBV5-1 to TRBJ2-6; maybe TRBD1 (5 bases). Deletions cut 4 bases from V and 4 bases from J, with 12 bases between. The CDR3 loop spans 15 amino acids. Germline CDR1 and CDR2: SGHRS and YFSETQ. DNA for the CDR3: TGCGCCAGCAGCCCCAGGGTCTCCGGGGCCAACGTCCTGACTTTC. As protein: CASSPRVSGANVLTF.

The rearrangement joins TRBV5-1 to TRBJ2-1, with 8 bases identical to TRBD1. CDR3 length: 13 residues. Per the germline V gene, CDR1 is SGHRS and CDR2 is YFSETQ. With V trimmed by 4 bases and J by 9 bases, 6 bases remained unmatched. In DNA, the CDR3 is TGCGCCAGCAGCGCAACAGGGGGGAGTGAGCAGTTCTTC. This translates into CASSATGGSEQFF.

The genes are TRBV2 and TRBJ1-5, with a possible D match to TRBD1 (6 bases). Germline V lookup: CDR1 SNHLY, CDR2 FYNNEI. The CDR3 extends over 14 amino acids. The V end lost 3 bases, the J end lost 7 bases, and 13 bases lay between the germline ends. CDR3 residues: CASSEEQGGQPQHF. The DNA for the CDR3 is TGTGCCAGCAGTGAGGAACAGGGTGGACAGCCCCAGCATTTT. The whole variable domain, filled in from reference TRBV2 and TRBJ1-5, reads EPEVTQTPSHQVTQMGQEVILRCVPISNHLYFYWYRQILGQKVEFLVSFYNNEISEKSEIFDDQFSVERPDGSNFTLKIRSTKLEDSAMYFCASSEEQGGQPQHFGDGTRLSIL.

The chain is built from TRBV5-6 and TRBJ1-2; a weak D match, TRBD1 (6 bases). Trimming took off 4 bases at V and 5 bases at J, with 12 bases between the two ends. This CDR3 spans 13 amino acids. Looked up from germline, CDR1 is SGHDT and CDR2 is YYEEEE. CDR3 protein: CASSHTTGYGYTF. The CDR3 DNA reads TGTGCCAGCAGCCACACCACAGGGTATGGCTACACCTTC.

This chain links TRBV4-2 with TRBJ2-7; 9 bases match TRBD1. Germline lookup yields CDR1 LGHNA and CDR2 YNFKEQ. Trimming at V came to 4 bases and at J to 4 bases, leaving 8 bases not matched to a gene. This CDR3 has 15 residues. The CDR3 region has the DNA TGTGCCAGCAGCCGACCGGGACAGGGAGGTTACGAGCAGTACTTC. Translated: CASSRPGQGGYEQYF.